The subject of this entry is one T cell receptor (beta chain). The data were taken from a study of a mutant IDH1 vaccine in newly diagnosed glioma. Study context: Treated patients comprised about 62% males and about 38% females, mean age approximately 42 years. Most patients had received both radiotherapy and temozolomide, the prior options being radiotherapy, temozolomide, or both.

The CDR3 is 16 amino acids. Germline CDR1 and CDR2: SGHVS and FQNEAQ. V shed 4 bases and J shed 9 bases, with 22 bases lying between them. The time point here: baseline, week 1 (first vaccination visit). Specified treatment: pre-vaccination baseline after standard-of-care therapy. Every donor had a new WHO grade 3 or 4 astrocytoma that was IDH1-mutant, with loss of nuclear ATRX. Clones were sequenced by immunoSEQ multiplex PCR, and TCRdb holds only the in-frame ones, with some missing. This table has tens of thousands of clones, approximately 92% appearing once. Sample: PBMCs, taken from a glioma patient treated with radiotherapy, temozolomide or both. The chain carries TRBV7-8 and TRBJ1-5; maybe TRBD1 (6 bases). This TCR came from a middle-aged man with glioma. The CDR3 bases are TGTGCCAGCAGCTCCGTCGGGGGGCTCCAATCAAGGCCCCAGCATTTT. Translating it yields CASSSVGGLQSRPQHF.